This TCR beta chain was sequenced in a study of blood T cell repertoires in COVID-19. Profiled with immunoSEQ multiplex PCR; TCRdb holds only in-frame clones, not every one. The sample includes 50,000 or so clones, 85% to 95% of them seen just once. The germline CDR1 and CDR2 sequences are KGHSH and LQKENI. V was cut by 5 bases and J by 1 base, with 17 bases left in between. The CDR3 has 17 amino acids. Sequencing was done on a sample of peripheral blood. The sequence came from a woman older than 75 with acute or convalescent COVID-19. The chain is built from TRBV18 and TRBJ1-4, with TRBD1 as a possible D gene (6 bases). The DNA of the CDR3 is TGTGCCAGCTCAACAGGGCCCAAAGGAGTAACTAATGAAAAACTGTTTTTT. It is translated as CASSTGPKGVTNEKLFF.